This T cell receptor (beta chain) was documented in a study of post-analysis software for immune sequencing data (dated by TCRdb to between 2014 and 2016). Broadly, across the study: The recorded disease courses included relapsing-remitting, secondary progressive and progressive-relapsing multiple sclerosis, and some patients had no subtype annotation. The patient repertoires were compared against approximately eleven previously published healthy control repertoires obtained from donors aged 6 to 25 years. A subset of samples was prepared in parallel using single-end sample barcoding, then pooled and co-amplified after Illumina adapter ligation.

To demonstrate the VDJtools post-analysis software, the study profiled TCR beta repertoires from the peripheral blood of 10 to 15 young patients with multiple sclerosis. Multiple sclerosis patients were children and adolescents aged roughly 6 to 16 years. Library preparation employed PCR. Sequencing was carried out with an Illumina HiSeq 2500. To reduce PCR and sequencing biases, unique molecular identifiers were built into the TCR beta cDNA libraries. Approximately 500,000 cDNA molecules were obtained per 1 to 10 million input T cells, so each molecule approximated one T cell. Patient libraries were prepared and sequenced with the same protocol used for the earlier healthy control dataset. Samples belonging to the same batch were prepared together, multiplexed and sequenced on a shared HiSeq lane. The published analysis was carried out like this. MIGEC handled the raw barcoded reads, throwing out single-read molecular identifier groups before consensus assembly and CDR3 extraction. Clonotype tables were post-analysed with VDJtools, and diversity was normalized by down-sampling all datasets to the smallest sample size. Repertoire overlap clustering matched CDR3 amino acid but not nucleotide sequences to correct batch-related cross-sample contamination. The raw public reads went through TCRdb reprocessing: fastp at Q25, MiXCR clone calling, in-frame beta chains kept. CDR3 protein sequences are deduplicated, and each keeps its most common genes and DNA. TCRdb assigned the V and J calls; the authors' analysis was not used. This sample holds 400,000 to 500,000 distinct CDR3 sequences; roughly 40% were observed only once. The ten largest clones represent about 7.6% of the sample.

Taken from cysteine to phenylalanine, the CDR3 has 18 residues. The sequence is cut down to CDR3 DNA, 54 bases in frame from base 1. V and J lose 2 bases and 6 bases, and a span of 23 bases separates them. According to the germline V gene, CDR1 reads KGHSH and CDR2 reads LQKENI. On the study overall, not on this receptor specifically: Roughly 5 TRBV segments, including TRBV5-6, TRBV5-1 and TRBV20-1, were significantly more frequent in patients than controls. Significantly lower normalized Chao1 diversity was found in multiple sclerosis patients than in controls, suggesting substantial peripheral T-cell clonal expansion. Direct clustering with F measure revealed strong co-clustering of samples prepared in the same batch, which led to a batch-effect correction. The control group was slightly older than the multiple sclerosis patient group.

In its sample, this clonotype was seen a few times. It lacks a known antigen. No per-base quality is available; no much larger clone lies one base away. The sequence is built from TRBV18 and TRBJ2-1; TRBD1 is a weak D gene call, 5 bases matching. The specimen sequenced was blood. The origin of this receptor is a girl aged 2-9 years with multiple sclerosis. The DNA sequence follows: TGTGCCAGCTCACCAACAACAGCGTGGCCAGGCACAGGCAATGAGCAGTTCTTC. It translates as CASSPTTAWPGTGNEQFF.